The 6 T cell receptor beta chains presented below share a single source sample, sequenced in a study of CD8 T cells in Susac syndrome. RNA amounts of about 0.5 to 1 ug underwent reverse transcription with random hexamers. One entry per CDR3 protein, called by TCRdb with MiXCR from the immunoSEQ multiplex PCR reads. This table has more than 100,000 distinct CDR3 sequences, 96% appearing once. Material for sequencing was CD4+ T cells from PBMCs. The source is a human donor with Susac syndrome.

This clonotype came up once. The V gene is TRBV7-3, the J gene TRBJ2-1, with 7 bases that match TRBD1. There are 15 residues in the CDR3. Trimming cost V 2 bases and J 4 bases; bases outside gene matches: 5. The germline gives CDR1 SGHTA, CDR2 FQGTGA. CDR3 sequence (DNA): TGTGCCAGCAGCTTAGAGGGACAGACATACAATGAGCAGTTCTTC. Its protein product is CASSLEGQTYNEQFF.

This chain links TRBV6-2 or TRBV6-3 with TRBJ2-6; TRBD1 or TRBD2 may be the D gene (5 bases each). The CDR3 is 15 residues long. Germline V CDR1 and CDR2: MNHEY, SVGEGT. Deletions cut 7 bases from V and 3 bases from J, with 13 bases between. CDR3 sequence reads: CASTRGSIGANVLTF. The DNA for the CDR3 is TGTGCCAGCACGAGGGGATCAATTGGGGCCAACGTCCTGACTTTC.

The chain links TRBV5-4 to TRBJ2-1; TRBD1 might be the D (7 bases). The germline gives CDR1 SGHNT, CDR2 YYREEE (reference sequence). V lost 0 bases, J lost 9 bases, and 13 bases lay in between. The CDR3 runs to 14 residues. CDR3 DNA sequence: TGTGCCAGCAGCTTGGCGACAGGGCGGGGTGAGCAGTTCTTC. It translates to CASSLATGRGEQFF. Variable domain in full (rest from reference TRBV5-4 and TRBJ2-1): ETGVTQSPTHLIKTRGQQVTLRCSSQSGHNTVSWYQQALGQGPQFIFQYYREEENGRGNFPPRFSGLQFPNYSSELNVNALELDDSALYLCASSLATGRGEQFFGPGTRLTVL.

The chain recombines TRBV5-1 with TRBJ2-7; 9 nucleotides align to TRBD1. Germline lookup yields CDR1 SGHRS and CDR2 YFSETQ. The CDR3 sequence is 14 residues long. The V segment lost 2 bases and the J segment 5 bases; nucleotides outside the gene matches: 5. CDR3 residues: CASSLRDRVNEQYF. The CDR3 DNA sequence: TGCGCCAGCAGCTTAAGGGACAGGGTAAACGAGCAGTACTTC.

This sequence joins TRBV5-1 and TRBJ2-6; D is undetermined. CDR1 and CDR2 from the germline V gene are SGHRS and YFSETQ. V lost 4 bases, J lost 0 bases, and 2 bases lay in between. This CDR3 is built from 13 residues. The CDR3 DNA follows: TGCGCCAGCAGCCACTCTGGGGCCAACGTCCTGACTTTC. This codes for CASSHSGANVLTF.

This clonotype was seen once. The V call is TRBV4-2, the J call TRBJ2-1; no reliable D call. The CDR3 consists of 13 residues. V lost 6 bases and J lost 6, with 12 bases in between. The germline V gene encodes CDR1 LGHNA and CDR2 YNFKEQ. In DNA, the CDR3 is TGTGCCAGCAGTCCTATGTCCGCCAATGAGCAGTTCTTC. This translates into CASSPMSANEQFF.